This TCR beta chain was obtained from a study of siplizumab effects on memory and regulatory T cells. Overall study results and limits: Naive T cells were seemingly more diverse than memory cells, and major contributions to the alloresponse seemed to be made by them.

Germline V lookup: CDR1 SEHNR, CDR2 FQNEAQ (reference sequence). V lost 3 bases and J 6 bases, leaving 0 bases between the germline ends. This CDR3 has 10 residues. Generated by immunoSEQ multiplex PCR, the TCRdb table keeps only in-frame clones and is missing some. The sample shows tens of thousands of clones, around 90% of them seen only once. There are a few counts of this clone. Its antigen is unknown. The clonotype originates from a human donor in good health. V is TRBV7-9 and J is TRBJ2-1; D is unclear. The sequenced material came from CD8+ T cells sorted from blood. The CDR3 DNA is TGTGCCAGCAGCTTCAATGAGCAGTTCTTC. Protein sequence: CASSFNEQFF. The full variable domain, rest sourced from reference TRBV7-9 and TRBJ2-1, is DTGVSQNPRHKITKRGQNVTFRCDPISEHNRLYWYRQTLGQGPEFLTYFQNEAQLEKSRLLSDRFSAERPKGSFSTLEIQRTEQGDSAMYLCASSFNEQFFGPGTRLTVL.